This T cell receptor beta chain was captured in a study of a mutant IDH1 vaccine in newly diagnosed glioma. Across the whole study: Radiotherapy alone preceded vaccination by 4-6 weeks; alternatively, vaccination started with temozolomide cycles. The therapy given earlier, which was standard therapy, consisted of radiotherapy, temozolomide, or both, and most of the patients received both.

Assay used: immunoSEQ multiplex PCR; TCRdb lists only in-frame clones, some missing. The sample contains about 130,000 clones, roughly 77% of which appear only once. The time point was: week 11, during vaccination. The study gave 300 ug of mutant IDH1 20-mer peptide per vaccine dose, with topical imiquimod. For this clone: Its antigen remains unidentified.

The CDR3 runs 17 residues. V was clipped by 4 bases and J by 4 bases; unmatched bases: 15. Germline V gene sequence: CDR1 SQVTM, CDR2 ANQGSEA. The source was PBMCs, collected from a glioma patient whose treatment included an IDH1 peptide vaccine. The receptor was isolated from a man between 35 and 55 years old with glioma. The V and J genes are TRBV29-1 and TRBJ2-3, with 9 positions matching TRBD1. CDR3 in amino acids: CSVGGYNRGRPPDTQYF. CDR3 bases: TGCAGCGTTGGGGGTTACAACAGGGGGCGTCCTCCAGATACGCAGTATTTT.